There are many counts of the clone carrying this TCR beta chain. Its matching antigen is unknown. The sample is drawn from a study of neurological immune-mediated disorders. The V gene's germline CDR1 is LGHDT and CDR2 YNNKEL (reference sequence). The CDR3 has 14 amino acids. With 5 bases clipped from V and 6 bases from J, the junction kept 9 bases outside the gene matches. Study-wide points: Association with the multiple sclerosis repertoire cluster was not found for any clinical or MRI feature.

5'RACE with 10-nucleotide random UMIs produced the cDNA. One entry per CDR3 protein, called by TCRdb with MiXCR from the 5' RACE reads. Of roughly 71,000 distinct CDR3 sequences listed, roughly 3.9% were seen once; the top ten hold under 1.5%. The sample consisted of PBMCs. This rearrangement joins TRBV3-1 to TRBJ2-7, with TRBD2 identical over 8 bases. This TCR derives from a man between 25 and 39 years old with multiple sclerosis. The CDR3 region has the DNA TGTGCCAGCAGCACCTCTGCGGGAGGTACCGAGCAGTACTTC. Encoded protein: CASSTSAGGTEQYF.